This T cell receptor (beta chain) was obtained from a study of blood T cell repertoires in COVID-19. The CDR3 consists of 14 residues. The junction had 1 base not matched to a gene; V was cut back by 3 bases and J by 0 bases. Germline V gene data show CDR1 as MNHEY and CDR2 as SMNVEV (reference sequence). The assay was immunoSEQ multiplex PCR, and TCRdb's table has in-frame clones only and misses some. The data contain roughly 56,000 clones, about nine tenths of them singletons. The chain is built from TRBV27 and TRBJ1-1; 7 nucleotides align to TRBD1. Source material: peripheral blood. The sequence derives from a man aged 50-59 years with active COVID-19. The CDR3 DNA reads TGTGCCAGCAGTTTTGGGACAGTGAACACTGAAGCTTTCTTT. This gives the protein CASSFGTVNTEAFF.